The present T cell receptor (beta chain) was sequenced within a study of post-analysis software for immune sequencing data. Turning to the study itself: Progressive-relapsing, secondary progressive and relapsing-remitting multiple sclerosis were among the disease courses included.

Germline values: CDR1 SGHVS, CDR2 FQNEAQ. The CDR3 contains 13 residues. Trimming took off 9 bases at V and 9 bases at J, with 18 bases between the two ends. This clonotype was counted between two and nine times. Its antigen is unknown. Whole-study findings and limits: Samples prepared in the same batch strongly co-clustered by F measure. Comparison with controls showed significantly lower normalized Chao1 diversity in multiple sclerosis patients. With TRBV5-6, TRBV5-1 and TRBV20-1 included, about 5 TRBV segments were more frequent in patients than in controls.

Libraries were made from TCR beta cDNA, and they carried unique molecular identifiers. Researchers reported 400,000 to 600,000 cDNA molecules coming from around 1 to 10 million T cells. TCRdb recomputed calls from the PCR reads with MiXCR, one row per CDR3 protein. In the table there are hundreds of thousands of distinct CDR3 sequences, 25% to 30% of which are singletons. The sample comprised blood. This chain joins TRBV7-8 and TRBJ1-5; no definite D call. This sequence was found in a girl between 5 and 17 years old with multiple sclerosis. The chain's CDR3 is CASSRSSDRPQHF. CDR3 DNA sequence: TGTGCCAGTAGTCGTTCGTCGGATAGGCCCCAGCATTTT.